This TCR beta chain was captured in a study of blood T cells in healthy people across ages. Primed by a sample-barcoded 5' primer and a J-beta primer mix, a second PCR proceeded for about 7 to 12 cycles. Each cDNA molecule was tagged by a template-switch adaptor with 12 random nucleotides. TCRdb fed the 5' RACE reads into MiXCR, producing one record per CDR3 protein. This sample has 700,000 to 950,000 distinct CDR3 sequences, with 58% found just once. Study-wide results and limits: One million T cells yielded diversity estimates that were considered underestimates. Unsorted PBMC material precluded a definitive naive versus antigen-experienced comparison. Compared with aged donors, long-lived donors showed fewer expanded clones, suggesting selection.

The CDR3 length is 13 residues. J lost 8 bases, V lost 6 bases, and 6 bases had no gene match. Germline values: CDR1 MNHEY, CDR2 SVGEGT. This clonotype was counted many times. Its specificity is unknown. Sequences were obtained from blood. This rearrangement joins TRBV6-2 or TRBV6-3 to TRBJ2-1, with 8 bases matching TRBD1. The receptor was derived from a man aged 25 to 45 in good health. CDR3 sequence reads: CASSRDRGDEQFF. The CDR3 DNA reads as TGTGCCAGCAGCCGTGACAGGGGTGATGAGCAGTTCTTC.